This TCR beta chain was obtained from a study of blood T cell repertoires in COVID-19. Looking at the study overall: From the United States, Italy and Spain came samples of acute and convalescent COVID-19. The cDNA or gDNA used as material had been derived from T cells, B-cell-depleted T cells, or PBMCs.

Per the original methods: Estimates of nucleated cell counts were drawn from the amplification of reference gene primers. Libraries were prepared by immunoSEQ multiplex PCR; TCRdb keeps only in-frame clonotypes and omits some of them. V and J calls and clone size are those listed in that table; D and trimming were worked out from the DNA. The repertoire holds about 49,000 clones, with 77% as singletons. Germline values: CDR1 KGHSH, CDR2 LQKENI. The V and J ends lost 3 bases and 2 bases, in that order; junction bases with no gene match: 4. CDR3 length: 14 amino acids. Material for sequencing was peripheral blood. The clonotype was recovered from a man between 65 and 85 years old with active or convalescent COVID-19. The chain recombines TRBV18 with TRBJ2-7; 7 bases are shared with TRBD2. For the CDR3, the DNA is TGTGCCAGCTCACCCAGCGGGACCACCTACGAGCAGTACTTC. It is translated as CASSPSGTTYEQYF.